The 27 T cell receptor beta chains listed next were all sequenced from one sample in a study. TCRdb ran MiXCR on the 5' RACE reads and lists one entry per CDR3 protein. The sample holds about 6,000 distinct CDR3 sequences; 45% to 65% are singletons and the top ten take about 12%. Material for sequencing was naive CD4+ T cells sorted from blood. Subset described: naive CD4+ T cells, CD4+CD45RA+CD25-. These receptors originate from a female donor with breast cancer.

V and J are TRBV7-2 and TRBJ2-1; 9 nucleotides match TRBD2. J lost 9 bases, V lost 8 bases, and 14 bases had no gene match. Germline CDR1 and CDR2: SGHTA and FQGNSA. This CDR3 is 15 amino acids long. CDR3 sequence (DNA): TGTGCCAGCTCCCAGCCGGTTAGCGGGAGAGGTGAGCAGTTCTTC. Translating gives CASSQPVSGRGEQFF.

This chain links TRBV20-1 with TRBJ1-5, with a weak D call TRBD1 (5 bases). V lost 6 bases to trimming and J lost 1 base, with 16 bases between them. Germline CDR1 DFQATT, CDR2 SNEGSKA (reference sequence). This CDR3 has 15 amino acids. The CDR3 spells CSARGAGRSNQPQHF. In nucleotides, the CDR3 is TGCAGTGCGCGCGGGGCCGGGAGGAGCAATCAGCCCCAGCATTTT.

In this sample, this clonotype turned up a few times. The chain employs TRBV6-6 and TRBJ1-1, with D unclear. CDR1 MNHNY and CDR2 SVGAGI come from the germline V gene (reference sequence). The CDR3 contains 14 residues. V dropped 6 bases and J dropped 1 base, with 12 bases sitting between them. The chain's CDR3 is CASRNGRTNTEAFF. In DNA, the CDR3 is TGTGCCAGCAGGAATGGACGGACGAACACTGAAGCTTTCTTT.

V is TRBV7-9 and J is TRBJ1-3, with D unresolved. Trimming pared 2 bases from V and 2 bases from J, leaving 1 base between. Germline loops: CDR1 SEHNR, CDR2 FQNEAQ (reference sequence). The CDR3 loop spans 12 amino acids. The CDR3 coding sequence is TGTGCCAGCAGCTTACCTGGAAACACCATATATTTT. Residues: CASSLPGNTIYF.

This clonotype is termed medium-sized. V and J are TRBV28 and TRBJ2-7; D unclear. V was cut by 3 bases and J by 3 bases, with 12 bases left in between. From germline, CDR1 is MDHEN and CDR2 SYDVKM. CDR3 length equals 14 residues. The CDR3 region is CASSLVSTSYEQYF. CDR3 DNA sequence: TGTGCCAGCAGTTTGGTGTCGACAAGCTACGAGCAGTACTTC.

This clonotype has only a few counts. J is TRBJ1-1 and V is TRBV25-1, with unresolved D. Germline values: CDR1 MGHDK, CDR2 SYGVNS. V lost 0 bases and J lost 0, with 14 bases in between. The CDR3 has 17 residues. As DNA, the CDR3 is TGTGCCAGCAGTGAATATAGATCGACCGACATGAACACTGAAGCTTTCTTT. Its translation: CASSEYRSTDMNTEAFF.

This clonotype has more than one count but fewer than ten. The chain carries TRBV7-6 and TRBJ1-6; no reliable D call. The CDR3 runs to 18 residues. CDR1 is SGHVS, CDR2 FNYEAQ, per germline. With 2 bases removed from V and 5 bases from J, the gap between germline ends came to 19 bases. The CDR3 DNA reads TGTGCCAGCAGCTTAACGCCGATCTCTAAGGTGAATAATTCACCCCTCCACTTT. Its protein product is CASSLTPISKVNNSPLHF.

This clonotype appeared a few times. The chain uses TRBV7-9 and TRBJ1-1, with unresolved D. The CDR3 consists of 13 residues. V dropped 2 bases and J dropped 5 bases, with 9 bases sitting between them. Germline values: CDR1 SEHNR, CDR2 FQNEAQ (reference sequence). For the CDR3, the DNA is TGTGCCAGCAGCTTAAGTATGTGGACTGAAGCTTTCTTT. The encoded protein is CASSLSMWTEAFF. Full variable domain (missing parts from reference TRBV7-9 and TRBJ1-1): DTGVSQNPRHKITKRGQNVTFRCDPISEHNRLYWYRQTLGQGPEFLTYFQNEAQLEKSRLLSDRFSAERPKGSFSTLEIQRTEQGDSAMYLCASSLSMWTEAFFGQGTRLTVV.

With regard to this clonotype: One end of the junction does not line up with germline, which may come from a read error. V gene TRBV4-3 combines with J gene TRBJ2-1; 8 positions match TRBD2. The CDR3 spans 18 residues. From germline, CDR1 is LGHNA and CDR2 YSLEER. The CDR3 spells CATSQDSFTSGPYNEQFF. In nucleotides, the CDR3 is TGCGCCACCAGCCAAGACTCCTTTACTAGCGGACCCTACAATGAGCAGTTCTTC.

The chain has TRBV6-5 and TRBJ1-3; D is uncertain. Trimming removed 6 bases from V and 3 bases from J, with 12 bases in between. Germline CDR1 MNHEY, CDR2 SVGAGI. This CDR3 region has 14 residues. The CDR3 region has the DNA TGTGCCAGCAGGTCTAAGGGTGATGGAAACACCATATATTTT. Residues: CASRSKGDGNTIYF.

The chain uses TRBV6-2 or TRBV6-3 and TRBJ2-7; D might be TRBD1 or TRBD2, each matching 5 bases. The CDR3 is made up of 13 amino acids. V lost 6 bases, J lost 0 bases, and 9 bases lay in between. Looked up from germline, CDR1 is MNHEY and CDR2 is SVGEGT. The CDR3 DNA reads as TGTGCCAGCAGGGGACGGAGCTCCTACGAGCAGTACGTC. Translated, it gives CASRGRSSYEQYV.

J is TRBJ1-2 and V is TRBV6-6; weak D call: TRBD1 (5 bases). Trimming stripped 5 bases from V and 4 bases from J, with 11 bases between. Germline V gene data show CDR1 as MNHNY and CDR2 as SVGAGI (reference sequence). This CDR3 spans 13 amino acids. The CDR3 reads CASSTGTAYGYTF. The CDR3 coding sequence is TGTGCCAGCAGTACCGGGACGGCCTATGGCTACACCTTC.

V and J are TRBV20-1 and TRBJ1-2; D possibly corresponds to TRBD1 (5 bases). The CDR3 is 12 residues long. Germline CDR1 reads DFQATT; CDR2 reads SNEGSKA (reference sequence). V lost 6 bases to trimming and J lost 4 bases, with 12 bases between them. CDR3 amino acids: CSAWVGPYGYTF. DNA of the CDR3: TGCAGTGCCTGGGTGGGGCCCTATGGCTACACCTTC.

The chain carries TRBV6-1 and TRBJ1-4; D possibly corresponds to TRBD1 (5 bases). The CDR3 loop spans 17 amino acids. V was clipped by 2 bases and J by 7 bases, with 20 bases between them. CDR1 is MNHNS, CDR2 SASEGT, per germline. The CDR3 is CASSESRSRVRGEKLFF. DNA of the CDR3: TGTGCCAGCAGTGAATCGAGATCCAGGGTGAGGGGTGAAAAACTGTTTTTT.

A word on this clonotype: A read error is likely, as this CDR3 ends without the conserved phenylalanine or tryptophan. CDR3 in amino acids: CAISESGRRSTDTQYY. Written as DNA, the CDR3 is TGTGCCATCAGTGAGTCGGGCAGAAGAAGCACAGATACGCAGTATTAT. The chain employs TRBV10-3 and TRBJ2-3, with no clear D. This CDR3 spans 16 amino acids. Germline lookup yields CDR1 ENHRY and CDR2 SYGVKD. V dropped 0 bases and J dropped 0 bases, with 10 bases sitting between them.

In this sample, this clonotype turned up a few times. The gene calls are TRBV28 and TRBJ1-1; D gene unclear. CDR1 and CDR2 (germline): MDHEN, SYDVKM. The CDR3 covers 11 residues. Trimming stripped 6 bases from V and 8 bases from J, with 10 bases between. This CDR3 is CASRGRPEAFF. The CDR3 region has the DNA TGTGCCAGCAGAGGGAGGCCAGAAGCTTTCTTT.

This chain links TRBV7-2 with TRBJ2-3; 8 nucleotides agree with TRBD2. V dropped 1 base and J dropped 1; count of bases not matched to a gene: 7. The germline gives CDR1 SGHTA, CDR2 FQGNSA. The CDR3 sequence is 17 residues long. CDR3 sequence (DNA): TGTGCCAGCAGCTTAGTGTCCAGCGGGAGTGGCACAGATACGCAGTATTTT. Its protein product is CASSLVSSGSGTDTQYF.

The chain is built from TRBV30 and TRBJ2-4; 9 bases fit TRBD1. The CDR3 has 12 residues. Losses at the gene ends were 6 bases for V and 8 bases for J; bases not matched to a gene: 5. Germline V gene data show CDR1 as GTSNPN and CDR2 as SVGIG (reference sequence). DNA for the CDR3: TGTGCCTGTCCGGGACAGGGAGACATTCAGTACTTC. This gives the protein CACPGQGDIQYF.

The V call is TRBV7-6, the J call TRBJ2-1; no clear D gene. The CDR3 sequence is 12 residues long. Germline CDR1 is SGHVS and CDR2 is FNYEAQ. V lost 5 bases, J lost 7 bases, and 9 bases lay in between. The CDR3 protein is CASSAQRNEQFF. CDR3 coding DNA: TGTGCCAGCAGCGCACAGAGGAATGAGCAGTTCTTC.

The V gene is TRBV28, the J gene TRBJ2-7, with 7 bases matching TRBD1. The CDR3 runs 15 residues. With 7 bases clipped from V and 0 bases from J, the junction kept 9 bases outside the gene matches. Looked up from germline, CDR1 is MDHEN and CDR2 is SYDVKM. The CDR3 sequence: CASISLGGSSYEQYF. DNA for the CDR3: TGTGCCAGCATATCGCTAGGGGGCAGCTCCTACGAGCAGTACTTC.

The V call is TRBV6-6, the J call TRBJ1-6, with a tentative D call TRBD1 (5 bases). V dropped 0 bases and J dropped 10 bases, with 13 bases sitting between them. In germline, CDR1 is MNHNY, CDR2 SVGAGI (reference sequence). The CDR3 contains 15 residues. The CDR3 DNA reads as TGTGCCAGCAGTTACTCCGGGACTCGGAGGTCACCCCTCCACTTT. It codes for CASSYSGTRRSPLHF.

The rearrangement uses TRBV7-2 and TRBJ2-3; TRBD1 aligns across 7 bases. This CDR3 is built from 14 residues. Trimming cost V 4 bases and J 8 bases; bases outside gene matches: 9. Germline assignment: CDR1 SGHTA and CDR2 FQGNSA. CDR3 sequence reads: CASSSTGQGRTQYF. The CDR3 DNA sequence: TGTGCCAGCAGCTCGACAGGGCAGGGTCGTACGCAGTATTTT.

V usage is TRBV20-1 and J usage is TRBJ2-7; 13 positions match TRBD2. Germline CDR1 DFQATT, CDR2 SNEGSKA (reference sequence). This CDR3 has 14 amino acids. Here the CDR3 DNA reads TGCGGTGCTGGGACTAGCGGGACGTATAACGAGCAGTACGTC. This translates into CGAGTSGTYNEQYV.

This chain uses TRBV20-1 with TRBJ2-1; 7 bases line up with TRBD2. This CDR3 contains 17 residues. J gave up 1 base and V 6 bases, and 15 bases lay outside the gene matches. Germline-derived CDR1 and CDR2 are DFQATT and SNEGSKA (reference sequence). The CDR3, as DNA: TGCAGTGCCAACGATGCGGGCGGGAGTGGATCCTACAATGAGCAGTTCTTC. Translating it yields CSANDAGGSGSYNEQFF.

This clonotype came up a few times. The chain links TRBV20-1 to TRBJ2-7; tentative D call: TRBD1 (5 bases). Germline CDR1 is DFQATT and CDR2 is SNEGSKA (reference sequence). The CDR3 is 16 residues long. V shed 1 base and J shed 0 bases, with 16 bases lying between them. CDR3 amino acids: CSARALHAGISYEQYF. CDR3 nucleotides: TGCAGTGCTAGAGCCCTACACGCAGGGATCTCCTACGAGCAGTACTTC.

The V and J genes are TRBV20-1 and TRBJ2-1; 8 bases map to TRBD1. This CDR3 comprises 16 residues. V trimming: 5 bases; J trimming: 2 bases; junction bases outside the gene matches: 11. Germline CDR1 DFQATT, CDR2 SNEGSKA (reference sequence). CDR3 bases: TGCAGTGCTTGGGGACCGACAGGGGAGACCTACAATGAGCAGTTCTTC. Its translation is CSAWGPTGETYNEQFF.

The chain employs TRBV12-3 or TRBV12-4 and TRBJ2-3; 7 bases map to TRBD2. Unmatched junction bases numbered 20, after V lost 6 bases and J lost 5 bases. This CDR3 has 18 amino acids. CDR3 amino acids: CASRSGNRWEGPRDTQYF. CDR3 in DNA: TGTGCCAGCAGATCGGGCAATAGATGGGAGGGCCCTAGAGATACGCAGTATTTT.